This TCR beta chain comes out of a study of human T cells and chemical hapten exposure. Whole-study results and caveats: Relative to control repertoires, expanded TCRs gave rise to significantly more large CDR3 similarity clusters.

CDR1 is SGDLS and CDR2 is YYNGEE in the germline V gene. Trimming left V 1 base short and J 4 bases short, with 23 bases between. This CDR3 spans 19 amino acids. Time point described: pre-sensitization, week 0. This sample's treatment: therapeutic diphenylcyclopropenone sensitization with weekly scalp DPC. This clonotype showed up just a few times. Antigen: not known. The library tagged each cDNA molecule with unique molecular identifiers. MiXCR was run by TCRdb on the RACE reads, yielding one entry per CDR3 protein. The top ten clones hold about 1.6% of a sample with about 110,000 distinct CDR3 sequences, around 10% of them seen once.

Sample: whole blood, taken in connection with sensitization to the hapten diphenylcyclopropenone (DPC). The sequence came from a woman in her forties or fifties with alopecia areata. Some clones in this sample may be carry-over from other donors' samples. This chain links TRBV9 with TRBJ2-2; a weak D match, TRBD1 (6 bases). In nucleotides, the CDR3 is TGTGCCAGCAGCGTACAAACAGGGATCCTCGACTGGGGCACCGGGGAGCTGTTTTTT. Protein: CASSVQTGILDWGTGELFF.